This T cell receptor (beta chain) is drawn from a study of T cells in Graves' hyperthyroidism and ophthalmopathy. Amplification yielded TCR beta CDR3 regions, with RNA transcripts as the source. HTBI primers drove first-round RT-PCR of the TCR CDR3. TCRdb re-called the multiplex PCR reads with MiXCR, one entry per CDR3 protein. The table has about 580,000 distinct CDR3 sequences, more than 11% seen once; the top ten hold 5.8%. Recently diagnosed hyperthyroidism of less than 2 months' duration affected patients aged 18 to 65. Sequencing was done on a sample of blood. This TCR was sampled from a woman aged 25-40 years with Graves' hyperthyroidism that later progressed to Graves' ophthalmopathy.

Written as DNA, the CDR3 is TGCGCCAGCAGGGAAGACCCGGGATCCTATGGCTACACCTTC. It yields the protein CASREDPGSYGYTF. This rearrangement joins TRBV5-1 to TRBJ1-2; D call uncertain. The CDR3 extends over 14 amino acids. The germline V gene has CDR1 SGHRS and CDR2 YFSETQ. Trimming left V 5 bases short and J 4 bases short, with 15 bases between.